The clone carrying this T cell receptor (beta chain) was counted between two and nine times. What it recognizes is unknown. Germline V gene data show CDR1 as SGHDT and CDR2 as YYEEEE. Trimming left V 4 bases short and J 10 bases short, with 22 bases between. The CDR3 length is 15 residues. Purified naive CD4+ T cells were depleted of CD25+ Tregs. Overall study findings and caveats: Tumor memory CD4+ T cell TCR gene usage clustered with blood and lymph node memory CD4+ cells and lymph node naive CD4+ cells.

Semi-nested PCR with Nested Universal Primer A followed constant-region reverse priming of full-length variable regions. TCRdb reprocessed the 5' RACE reads with MiXCR, giving one entry per CDR3 protein. The sample contains around 29,000 distinct CDR3 sequences, approximately 25% of which appear only once. The chain has TRBV5-6 and TRBJ2-3; either TRBD1 or TRBD2 may fit D (5 bases each). The receptor was derived from a female donor with breast cancer. The specimen was naive CD4+ T cells sorted from a lymph node. Subset: naive CD4+ T cells, CD4+CD45RA+CD25-. CDR3 sequence: CASSPDGSGQGPQYF. The DNA of the CDR3 is TGTGCCAGCAGCCCCGATGGGTCGGGGCAGGGTCCGCAGTATTTT.